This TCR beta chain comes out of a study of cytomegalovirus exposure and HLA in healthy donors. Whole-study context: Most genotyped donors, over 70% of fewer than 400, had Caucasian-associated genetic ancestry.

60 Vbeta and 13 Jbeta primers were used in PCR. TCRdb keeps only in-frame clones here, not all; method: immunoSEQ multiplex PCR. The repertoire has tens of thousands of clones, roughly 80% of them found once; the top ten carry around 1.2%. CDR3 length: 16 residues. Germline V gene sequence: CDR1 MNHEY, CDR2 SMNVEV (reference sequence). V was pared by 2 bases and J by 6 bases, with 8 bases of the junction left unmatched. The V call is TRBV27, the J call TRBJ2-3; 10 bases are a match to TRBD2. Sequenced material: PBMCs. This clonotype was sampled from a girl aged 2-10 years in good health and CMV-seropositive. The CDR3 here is CASSLKASGSSDTQYF. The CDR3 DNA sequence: TGTGCCAGCAGTTTAAAGGCTAGCGGGAGCTCGGATACGCAGTATTTT.